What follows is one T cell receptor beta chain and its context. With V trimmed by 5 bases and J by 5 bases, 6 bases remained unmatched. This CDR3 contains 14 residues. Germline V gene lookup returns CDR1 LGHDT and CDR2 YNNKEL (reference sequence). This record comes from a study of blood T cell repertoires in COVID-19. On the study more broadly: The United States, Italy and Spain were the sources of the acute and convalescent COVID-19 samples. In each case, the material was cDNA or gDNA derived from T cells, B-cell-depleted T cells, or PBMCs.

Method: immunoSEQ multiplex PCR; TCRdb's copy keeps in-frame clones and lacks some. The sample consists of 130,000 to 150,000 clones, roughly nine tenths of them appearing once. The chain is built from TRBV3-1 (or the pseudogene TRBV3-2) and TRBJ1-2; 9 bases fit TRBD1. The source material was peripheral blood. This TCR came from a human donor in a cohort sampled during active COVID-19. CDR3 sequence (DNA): TGTGCCAGCAGCGGGGGGACAGGGAAATATGGCTACACCTTC. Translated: CASSGGTGKYGYTF.